A selection of T cell receptor beta chains follows, all from one sample in a study of T cell responses to AZD1222 COVID-19 vaccine. The protocol was immunoSEQ multiplex PCR, while the TCRdb copy is restricted to in-frame clones and leaves out a portion. The sample holds about 110,000 clones; 87% are singletons and the top ten take roughly a tenth. This specimen consisted of peripheral blood, obtained on day 0 of AZD1222 vaccination. The receptors originated from an adult in good health. Each CDR3 is given with its conserved first and last residue. The D gene is left open where the match is weak. Where a row states a size, it is once, few, many or the class of an expanded clone; other rows omit it.

>TRBV6-5|-|TRBD1|TRBJ1-2
CASSLDRGNYGYTF
TGTGCCAGCAGTTTGGACAGGGGGAACTATGGCTACACCTTC
>TRBV7-2|-|TRBD1|TRBJ2-1
CASSRTGIPNEQFF
TGTGCCAGCAGCCGGACAGGGATTCCCAATGAGCAGTTCTTC
>TRBV12-5|-|-|TRBJ2-3
CASGLDTDTQYF
TGTGCTAGTGGTCTGGACACAGATACGCAGTATTTT
>TRBV10-1|-|-|TRBJ2-2
CASSEGLNTGELFF
TGCGCCAGCAGTGAAGGGCTGAACACCGGGGAGCTGTTTTTT
>TRBV4-3|-|TRBD1|TRBJ2-7
CASSPGQGDYYEQYF
TGCGCCAGCAGCCCTGGACAGGGCGATTACTACGAGCAGTACTTC
>TRBV7-9|-|-|TRBJ2-5
CASSLAPHDQETQYF
TGTGCCAGCAGCTTAGCTCCCCACGACCAAGAGACCCAGTACTTC
>TRBV6-2/TRBV6-3|-|TRBD1|TRBJ1-5
CASSPGTGTGANQPQHF
TGTGCCAGCAGTCCCGGGACAGGGACGGGGGCCAATCAGCCCCAGCATTTT
>TRBV25-1|-|TRBD1|TRBJ1-2
CASSDQTGKTANYGYTF
TGTGCCAGCAGTGATCAGACAGGGAAAACCGCTAACTATGGCTACACCTTC
>TRBV30|-|-|TRBJ1-2
CAWSVNYGYTF
TGTGCCTGGAGTGTGAACTATGGCTACACCTTC
>TRBV2|-|-|TRBJ2-7
CASSGGAFSSYEQYF
TGTGCCAGCAGTGGGGGAGCCTTTAGCTCCTACGAGCAGTACTTC
>TRBV7-9|once|-|TRBJ2-7
CASSLIRAYEQYF
TGTGCCAGCAGCCTCATTCGGGCCTACGAGCAGTACTTC
>TRBV5-4|-|TRBD1|TRBJ2-1
CASNERGPLTHEQFF
TGTGCCAGCAACGAAAGGGGGCCCCTGACCCATGAGCAGTTCTTC
>TRBV5-6|once|-|TRBJ2-2
CASSLRSGTGELFF
TGTGCCAGCAGCTTGAGGTCAGGGACCGGGGAGCTGTTTTTT
>TRBV10-1|-|-|TRBJ1-1
CASSSTGLNTEAFF
TGCGCCAGCTCGAGTACAGGGTTGAACACTGAAGCTTTCTTT
>TRBV2|few|-|TRBJ1-2
CASSEVRGSGGYTF
TGTGCCAGCAGTGAAGTACGGGGCTCCGGCGGCTACACCTTC
>TRBV7-8|-|-|TRBJ2-3
CASTFADTQYF
TGTGCCAGCACCTTCGCAGATACGCAGTATTTT
>TRBV6-5|-|TRBD2|TRBJ2-7
CASKGSGLAGYEQYF
TGTGCCAGCAAGGGCTCGGGACTAGCGGGGTACGAGCAGTACTTC
>TRBV30|-|-|TRBJ1-5
CAWRPGLNQPQHF
TGTGCCTGGAGGCCGGGACTAAATCAGCCCCAGCATTTT
>TRBV5-1|once|-|TRBJ2-3
CASSVAASDTQYF
TGCGCCAGCAGTGTAGCGGCCTCAGATACGCAGTATTTT
>TRBV6-2/TRBV6-3|few|TRBD1|TRBJ2-7
CASSITGGGYEQYF
TGTGCCAGCAGTATAACAGGGGGCGGATACGAGCAGTACTTC
>TRBV18|-|TRBD1|TRBJ1-5
CASSPSDRPNQPQHF
TGTGCCAGCTCACCCTCGGACAGGCCTAATCAGCCCCAGCATTTT
>TRBV5-1|-|TRBD1|TRBJ1-6
CASSQGARNSPLHF
TGCGCCAGCAGCCAGGGGGCTCGTAATTCACCCCTCCACTTT
>TRBV5-1|few|-|TRBJ1-1
CASSSVVGATGTEAFF
TGCGCCAGCAGCTCCGTGGTGGGGGCCACGGGTACTGAAGCTTTCTTT
>TRBV9|-|TRBD2|TRBJ2-2
CASSVSLQGGYTGELFF
TGTGCCAGCAGCGTATCGTTGCAGGGAGGGTACACCGGGGAGCTGTTTTTT
>TRBV4-2|-|TRBD2|TRBJ2-2
CASSTRASGTVGELFF
TGTGCCAGCAGCACCCGGGCTAGCGGGACGGTCGGGGAGCTGTTTTTT